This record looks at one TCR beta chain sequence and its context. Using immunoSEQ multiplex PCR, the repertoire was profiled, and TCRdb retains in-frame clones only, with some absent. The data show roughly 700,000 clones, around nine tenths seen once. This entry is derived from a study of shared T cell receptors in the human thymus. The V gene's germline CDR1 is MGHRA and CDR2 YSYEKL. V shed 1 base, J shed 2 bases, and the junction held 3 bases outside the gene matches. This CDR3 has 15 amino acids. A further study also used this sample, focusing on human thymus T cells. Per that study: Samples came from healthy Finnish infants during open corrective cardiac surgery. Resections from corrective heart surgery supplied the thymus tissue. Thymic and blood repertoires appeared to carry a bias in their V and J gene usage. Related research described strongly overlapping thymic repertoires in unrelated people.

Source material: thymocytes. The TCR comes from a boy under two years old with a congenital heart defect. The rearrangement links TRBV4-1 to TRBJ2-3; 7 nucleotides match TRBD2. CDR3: CASSQVGTNTDTQYF. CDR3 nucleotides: TGCGCCAGCAGCCAAGTCGGGACTAACACAGATACGCAGTATTTT.